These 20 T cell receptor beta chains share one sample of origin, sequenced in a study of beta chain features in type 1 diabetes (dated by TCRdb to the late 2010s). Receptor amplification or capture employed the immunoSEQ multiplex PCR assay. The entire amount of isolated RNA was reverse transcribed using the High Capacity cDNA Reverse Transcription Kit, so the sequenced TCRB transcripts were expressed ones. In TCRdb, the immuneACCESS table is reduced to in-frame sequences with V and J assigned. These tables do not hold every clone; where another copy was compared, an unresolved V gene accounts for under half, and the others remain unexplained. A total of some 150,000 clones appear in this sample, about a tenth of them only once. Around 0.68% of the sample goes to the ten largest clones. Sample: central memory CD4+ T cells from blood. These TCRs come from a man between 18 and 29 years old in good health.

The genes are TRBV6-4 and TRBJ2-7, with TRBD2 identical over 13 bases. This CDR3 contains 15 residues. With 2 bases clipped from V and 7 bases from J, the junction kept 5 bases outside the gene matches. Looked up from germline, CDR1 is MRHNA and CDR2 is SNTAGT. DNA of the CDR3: TGTGCCAGCAGTGACGGACTAGCGGGGGAAAGGGAGCAGTACTTC. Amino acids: CASSDGLAGEREQYF.

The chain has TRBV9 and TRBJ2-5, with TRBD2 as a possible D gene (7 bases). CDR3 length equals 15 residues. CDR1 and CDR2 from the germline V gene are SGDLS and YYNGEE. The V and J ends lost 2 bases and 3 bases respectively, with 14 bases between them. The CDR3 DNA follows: TGTGCCAGCAGCGTCTCGGGGGGCGGGAAAGAGACCCAGTACTTC. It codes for CASSVSGGGKETQYF. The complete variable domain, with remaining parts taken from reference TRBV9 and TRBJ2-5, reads DSGVTQTPKHLITATGQRVTLRCSPRSGDLSVYWYQQSLDQGLQFLIQYYNGEERAKGNILERFSAQQFPDLHSELNLSSLELGDSALYFCASSVSGGGKETQYFGPGTRLLVL.

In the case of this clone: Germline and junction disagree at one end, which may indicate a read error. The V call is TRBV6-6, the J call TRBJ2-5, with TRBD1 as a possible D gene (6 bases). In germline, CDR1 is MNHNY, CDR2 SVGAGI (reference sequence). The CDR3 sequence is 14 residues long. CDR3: CAISESNREETQYF. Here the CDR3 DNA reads TGTGCCATCAGTGAGTCGAACAGGGAGGAGACCCAGTACTTC.

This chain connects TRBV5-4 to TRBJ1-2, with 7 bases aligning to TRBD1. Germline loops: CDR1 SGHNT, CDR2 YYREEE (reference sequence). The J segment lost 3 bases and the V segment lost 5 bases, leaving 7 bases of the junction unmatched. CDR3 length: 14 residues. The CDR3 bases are TGTGCCAGCAGTGGACGGGACAGATACTATGGCTACACCTTC. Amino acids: CASSGRDRYYGYTF.

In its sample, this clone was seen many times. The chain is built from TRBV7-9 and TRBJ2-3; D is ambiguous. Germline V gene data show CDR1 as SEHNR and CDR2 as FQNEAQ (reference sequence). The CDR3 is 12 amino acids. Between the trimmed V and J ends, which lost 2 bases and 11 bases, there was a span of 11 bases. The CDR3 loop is CASSLTQIKQYF. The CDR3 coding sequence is TGTGCCAGCAGCTTAACACAGATAAAGCAGTATTTT.

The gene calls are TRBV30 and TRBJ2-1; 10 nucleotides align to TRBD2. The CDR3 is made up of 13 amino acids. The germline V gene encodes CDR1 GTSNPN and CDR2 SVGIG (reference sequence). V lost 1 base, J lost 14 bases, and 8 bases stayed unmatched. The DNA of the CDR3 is TGTGCCTGGAGTGCGGGAGCGGGGGGGCCTAAGTTCTTC. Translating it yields CAWSAGAGGPKFF.

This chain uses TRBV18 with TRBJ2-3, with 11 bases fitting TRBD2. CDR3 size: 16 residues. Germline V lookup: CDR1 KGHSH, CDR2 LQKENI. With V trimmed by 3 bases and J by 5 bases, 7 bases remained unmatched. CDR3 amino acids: CASSPPGLAEQDTQYF. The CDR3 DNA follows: TGTGCCAGCTCACCCCCGGGACTAGCGGAACAAGATACGCAGTATTTT.

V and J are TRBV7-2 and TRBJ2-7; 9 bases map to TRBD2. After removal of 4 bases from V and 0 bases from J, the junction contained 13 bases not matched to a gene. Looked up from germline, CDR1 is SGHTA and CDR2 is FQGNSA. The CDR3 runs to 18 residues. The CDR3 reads CASSSRSSGGTNSYEQYF. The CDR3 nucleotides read TGTGCCAGCAGCTCCCGTTCGAGCGGGGGGACCAACTCCTACGAGCAGTACTTC.

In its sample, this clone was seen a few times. In nucleotides, the CDR3 is TGTGCCAGCAGCCTCGGACAGGGAGGTTATCAGCCCCAGCATTTT. As protein: CASSLGQGGYQPQHF. This chain connects TRBV7-2 to TRBJ1-5, with TRBD1 matching 8 bases. The V gene's germline CDR1 is SGHTA and CDR2 FQGNSA. This CDR3 region has 15 residues. J lost 5 bases, V lost 5 bases, and 8 bases had no gene match.

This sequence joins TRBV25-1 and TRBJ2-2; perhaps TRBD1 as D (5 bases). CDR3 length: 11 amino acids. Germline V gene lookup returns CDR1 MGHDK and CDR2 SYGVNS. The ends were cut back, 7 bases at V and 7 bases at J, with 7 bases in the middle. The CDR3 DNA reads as TGTGCCAGCACGACAGTCGGGGAGCTGTTTTTT. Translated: CASTTVGELFF.

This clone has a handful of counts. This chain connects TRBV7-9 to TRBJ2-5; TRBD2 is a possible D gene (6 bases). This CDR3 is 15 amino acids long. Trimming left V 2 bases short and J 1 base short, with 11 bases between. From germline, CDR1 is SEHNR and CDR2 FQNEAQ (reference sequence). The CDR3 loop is CASSLSTSFQETQYF. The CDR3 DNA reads TGTGCCAGCAGCTTATCCACTAGCTTCCAAGAGACCCAGTACTTC. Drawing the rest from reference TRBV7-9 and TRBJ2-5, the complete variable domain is DTGVSQNPRHKITKRGQNVTFRCDPISEHNRLYWYRQTLGQGPEFLTYFQNEAQLEKSRLLSDRFSAERPKGSFSTLEIQRTEQGDSAMYLCASSLSTSFQETQYFGPGTRLLVL.

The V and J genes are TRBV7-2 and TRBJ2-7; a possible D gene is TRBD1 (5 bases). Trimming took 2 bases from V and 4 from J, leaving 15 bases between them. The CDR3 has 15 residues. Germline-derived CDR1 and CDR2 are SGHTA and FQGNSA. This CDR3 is CASSLQGTIIYEQYF. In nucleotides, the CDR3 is TGTGCCAGCAGCTTACAGGGAACGATTATTTACGAGCAGTACTTC.

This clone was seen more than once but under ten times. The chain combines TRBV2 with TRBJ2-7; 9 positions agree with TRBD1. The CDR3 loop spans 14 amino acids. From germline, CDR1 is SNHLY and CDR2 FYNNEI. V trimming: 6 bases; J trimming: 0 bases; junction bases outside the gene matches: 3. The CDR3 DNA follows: TGTGCCAGCAGAACGACAGGGGGCTCCTACGAGCAGTACTTC. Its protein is CASRTTGGSYEQYF.

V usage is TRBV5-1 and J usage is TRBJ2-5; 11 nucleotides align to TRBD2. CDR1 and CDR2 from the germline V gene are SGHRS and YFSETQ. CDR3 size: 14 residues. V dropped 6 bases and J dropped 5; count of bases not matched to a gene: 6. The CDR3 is CASNSGGAWETQYF. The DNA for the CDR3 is TGCGCCAGCAATAGCGGGGGGGCCTGGGAGACCCAGTACTTC.

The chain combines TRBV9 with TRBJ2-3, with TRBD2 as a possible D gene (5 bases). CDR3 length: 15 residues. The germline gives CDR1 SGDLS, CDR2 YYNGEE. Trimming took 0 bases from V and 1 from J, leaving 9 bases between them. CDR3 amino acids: CASSVGNGGTDTQYF. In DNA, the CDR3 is TGTGCCAGCAGCGTAGGAAACGGGGGCACAGATACGCAGTATTTT.

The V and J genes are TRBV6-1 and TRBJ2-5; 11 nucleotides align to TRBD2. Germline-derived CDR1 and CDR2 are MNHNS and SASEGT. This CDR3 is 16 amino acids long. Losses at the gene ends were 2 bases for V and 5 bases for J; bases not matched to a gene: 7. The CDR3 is CASSELVLAGGETQYF. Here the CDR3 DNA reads TGTGCCAGCAGTGAATTAGTCCTAGCGGGAGGTGAGACCCAGTACTTC.

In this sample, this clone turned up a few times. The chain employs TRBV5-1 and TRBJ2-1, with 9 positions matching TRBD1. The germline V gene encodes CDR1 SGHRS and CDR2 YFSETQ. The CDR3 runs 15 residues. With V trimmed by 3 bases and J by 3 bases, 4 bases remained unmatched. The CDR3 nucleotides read TGCGCCAGCAGCTCGGGGACAGGGTTCTACAATGAGCAGTTCTTC. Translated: CASSSGTGFYNEQFF.

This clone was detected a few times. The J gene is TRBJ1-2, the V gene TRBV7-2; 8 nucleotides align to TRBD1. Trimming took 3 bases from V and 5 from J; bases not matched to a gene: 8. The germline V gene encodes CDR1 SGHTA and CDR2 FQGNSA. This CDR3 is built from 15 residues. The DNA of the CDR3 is TGTGCCAGCAGCTTGGGACAGGCCGTAGATTATGGCTACACCTTC. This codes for CASSLGQAVDYGYTF.

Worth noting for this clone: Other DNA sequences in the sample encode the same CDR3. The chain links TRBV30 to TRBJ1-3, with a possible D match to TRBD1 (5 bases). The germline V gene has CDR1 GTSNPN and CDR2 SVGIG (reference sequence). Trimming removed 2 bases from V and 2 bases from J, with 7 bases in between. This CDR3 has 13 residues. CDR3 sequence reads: CAWSRGTGNTIYF. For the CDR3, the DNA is TGTGCCTGGAGTAGGGGTACTGGAAACACCATATATTTT.

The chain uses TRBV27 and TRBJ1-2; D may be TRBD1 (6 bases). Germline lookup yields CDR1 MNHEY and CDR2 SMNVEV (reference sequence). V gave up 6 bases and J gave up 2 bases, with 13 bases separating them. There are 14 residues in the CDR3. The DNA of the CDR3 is TGTGCCAGCAGAGGGGGGGTGCTCAACTATGGCTACACCTTC. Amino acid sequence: CASRGGVLNYGYTF.